The 28 T cell receptor beta chains below all came from one sample that was sequenced in a study of spatial heterogeneity in lung cancer. Time point noted: sample taken at primary tumor resection. Regarding the study as a whole: The number of expanded tumor alpha and beta chains correlated with mutation number.

From the 5' RACE reads, TCRdb called clonotypes with MiXCR, one entry per CDR3 protein. The sample shows 7,500 to 8,000 distinct CDR3 sequences, less than 8.5% of them seen only once. No antigens are known for them. Here the sequenced sample was lung tumor tissue, taken at surgery. These receptors were obtained from a female donor with early-stage non-small cell lung cancer.

This clonotype was observed at least ten times. For a library built for alpha chains, this beta chain is a stray read; little rests on its size. The chain carries TRBV7-6 and TRBJ2-3, with TRBD2 as a possible D gene (5 bases). V lost 4 bases to trimming and J lost 3 bases, with 11 bases between them. The CDR3 has 14 amino acids. Germline values: CDR1 SGHVS, CDR2 FNYEAQ. CDR3 residues: CASSSTGWTDTQYF. The CDR3 bases are TGTGCCAGCAGCTCAACGGGGTGGACAGATACGCAGTATTTT. Supplemented by reference TRBV7-6 and TRBJ2-3, the full variable domain reads GAGVSQSPRYKVTKRGQDVALRCDPISGHVSLYWYRQALGQGPEFLTYFNYEAQQDKSGLPNDRFSAERPEGSISTLTIQRTEQRDSAMYRCASSSTGWTDTQYFGPGTRLTVL.

This clonotype was seen at least ten times. Little can be read into the size of this beta chain, an off-target read in a library designed for alpha chains. The CDR3 DNA reads TGTGCCAGCAGCCCGGACAGAGGGACCTACGAGCAGTACTTC. Residues: CASSPDRGTYEQYF. This chain connects TRBV11-3 to TRBJ2-7; D possibly corresponds to TRBD1 (6 bases). Looked up from germline, CDR1 is SGHNT and CDR2 is YENEEA. The V gene lost 5 bases and the J gene lost 2 bases, with 13 bases spanning the gap. The CDR3 consists of 14 residues.

This clonotype was recorded many times. Since it is a stray read in a library aimed at alpha chains, this beta chain has a size that is not meaningful. V is TRBV7-9 and J is TRBJ1-5, with D maybe TRBD1 (6 bases). The CDR3 totals 14 residues. The V end lost 5 bases, the J end lost 3 bases, and 11 bases lay between the germline ends. The germline V gene has CDR1 SEHNR and CDR2 FQNEAQ (reference sequence). The CDR3 bases are TGTGCCAGCAGCCCAGGGGTTTCCAATCAGCCCCAGCATTTT. This codes for CASSPGVSNQPQHF.

The table lists this clonotype with many counts. This beta chain turned up in a library designed for alpha chains; as an off-target read, its abundance says little. The V gene is TRBV18, the J gene TRBJ1-2; the D gene is possibly TRBD1 (6 bases). The CDR3 covers 12 residues. CDR1 KGHSH and CDR2 LQKENI come from the germline V gene. Trimming cost V 2 bases and J 8 bases, with 9 bases left between them. The CDR3 is CASSPGGRGYTF. DNA for the CDR3: TGTGCCAGCTCACCAGGGGGCAGGGGCTACACCTTC.

This clonotype is deemed medium-sized (0.01 to 0.1%). The size of this beta chain means little, since it is a stray read in a library made for alpha chains. V usage is TRBV25-1 and J usage is TRBJ2-1, with D unresolved. This CDR3 comprises 16 residues. The ends were cut back, 10 bases at V and 7 bases at J, with 26 bases in the middle. Germline V gives CDR1 MGHDK, CDR2 SYGVNS. For the CDR3, the DNA is TGTGCCACCAGATCGGACGGAAGGTGGGTCGTGAATGAGCAGTTCTTC. Amino acids: CATRSDGRWVVNEQFF. The full variable domain, with the rest looked up from reference TRBV25-1 and TRBJ2-1, is EADIYQTPRYLVIGTGKKITLECSQTMGHDKMYWYQQDPGMELHLIHYSYGVNSTEKGDLSSESTVSRIRTEHFPLTLESARPSHTSQYLCATRSDGRWVVNEQFFGPGTRLTVL.

In this sample, this clonotype is medium-sized (0.01 to 0.1%). As an off-target read in a library built for alpha chains, this beta chain has a frequency of little significance. This chain uses TRBV20-1 with TRBJ1-1; 7 bases map to TRBD1. Trimming at V came to 7 bases and at J to 7 bases, leaving 12 bases not matched to a gene. The germline gives CDR1 DFQATT, CDR2 SNEGSKA (reference sequence). The CDR3 length is 13 residues. The CDR3 loop is CSVPSPGQREAFF. The CDR3 DNA reads TGCAGTGTTCCTTCTCCGGGACAGCGTGAAGCTTTCTTT.

This clonotype ranks as medium-sized. Since it is a stray read in a library aimed at alpha chains, this beta chain has a size that is not meaningful. The chain recombines TRBV15 with TRBJ1-4, with a tentative D call TRBD1 (5 bases). The CDR3 has 14 residues. Trimming took off 6 bases at V and 8 bases at J, with 16 bases between the two ends. The germline V gene encodes CDR1 LNHNV and CDR2 YYDKDF (reference sequence). In nucleotides, the CDR3 is TGTGCCACCAGACCCGGGACCGAAGTCGAAAAACTGTTTTTT. The encoded protein is CATRPGTEVEKLFF.

This clonotype was detected many times. The library was built for alpha chains, so this beta chain is an off-target read and its size means little. The rearrangement links TRBV20-1 to TRBJ2-3; 8 positions match TRBD1. The germline V gene has CDR1 DFQATT and CDR2 SNEGSKA (reference sequence). Trimming at V came to 6 bases and at J to 5 bases, leaving 1 base not matched to a gene. This CDR3 contains 11 residues. CDR3 sequence (DNA): TGCAGTGCACAGGGGGTAGATACGCAGTATTTT. Translation gives CSAQGVDTQYF.

This clonotype is classed as medium-sized. This beta chain is a stray sequence in a library constructed for alpha chains; its clone size is not meaningful. The chain couples TRBV6-5 to TRBJ2-1; possible D gene TRBD2, 5 bases. V was pared by 4 bases and J by 4 bases, with 11 bases between. Germline V gene lookup returns CDR1 MNHEY and CDR2 SVGAGI. This CDR3 spans 14 amino acids. The CDR3 region has the DNA TGTGCCAGCAGTTCCGGGAATGCATACAATGAGCAGTTCTTC. Its protein product is CASSSGNAYNEQFF.

This clonotype was counted a few times. The size of this beta chain means little, since it is a stray read in a library made for alpha chains. The chain employs TRBV29-1 and TRBJ1-1; D perhaps matches TRBD1 (5 bases). Germline-derived CDR1 and CDR2 are SQVTM and ANQGSEA. This CDR3 contains 13 residues. V shed 7 bases and J shed 0 bases, with 12 bases lying between them. The CDR3 DNA follows: TGCAGCGCGACGCGGGGCCTGAACACTGAAGCTTTCTTT. Its translation is CSATRGLNTEAFF.

Ten or more counts support this clonotype. Because this beta chain is a stray read in a library intended to capture alpha chains, its abundance should not be given much weight. V and J are TRBV27 and TRBJ2-7; TRBD2 is a possible D gene (6 bases). CDR1 is MNHEY and CDR2 is SMNVEV in the germline V gene (reference sequence). The V and J ends lost 4 bases and 3 bases respectively, with 13 bases between them. This CDR3 contains 14 residues. Here the CDR3 reads CASSSLGGGYEQYF. As DNA, the CDR3 is TGTGCCAGCAGTTCCTTGGGAGGAGGCTACGAGCAGTACTTC.

This clonotype was detected many times. This beta chain came through as a stray read in a library set up for alpha chains, and its size says little. The chain is built from TRBV15 and TRBJ1-5; D is ambiguous. With 4 bases removed from V and 4 bases from J, the gap between germline ends came to 11 bases. The CDR3 totals 14 residues. The germline V gene encodes CDR1 LNHNV and CDR2 YYDKDF (reference sequence). The CDR3 coding sequence is TGTGCCACCAGCATGAACCAGGAGAATCAGCCCCAGCATTTT. It specifies CATSMNQENQPQHF.

This clonotype has just a few counts. This beta chain is a stray sequence in a library constructed for alpha chains; its clone size is not meaningful. The J gene is TRBJ2-2, the V gene TRBV27, with a possible D match to TRBD1 (5 bases). Looked up from germline, CDR1 is MNHEY and CDR2 is SMNVEV (reference sequence). This CDR3 spans 14 amino acids. V was pared by 0 bases and J by 6 bases, with 8 bases between. This CDR3 reads CASSLSLRAGELFF. CDR3 in DNA: TGTGCCAGCAGTTTATCCCTCAGGGCCGGGGAGCTGTTTTTT.

Ten or more counts support this clonotype. Because the library targeted alpha chains, this beta chain is an off-target read whose size means little. CDR3 nucleotide sequence: TGCAGTGCTCTCACAGGGGCCTTAAACTATGGCTACACCTTC. Translating it yields CSALTGALNYGYTF. The gene calls are TRBV20-1 and TRBJ1-2; 7 nucleotides align to TRBD1. CDR3 length: 14 residues. Germline CDR1 and CDR2: DFQATT and SNEGSKA (reference sequence). With 5 bases clipped from V and 2 bases from J, the junction kept 8 bases outside the gene matches.

Comments on this clonotype: A library made for alpha chains picked up this beta chain off target, so its size means little. The rearrangement joins TRBV20-1 to TRBJ2-1, with 9 bases that match TRBD2. This CDR3 is 15 amino acids long. CDR1 and CDR2 (germline): DFQATT, SNEGSKA (reference sequence). Trimming removed 3 bases from V and 4 bases from J; junction bases left unmatched: 7. For the CDR3, the DNA is TGCAGTGCTAGTCCTCCTAGCGGGGTTTACAATGAGCAGTTCTTC. The encoded protein is CSASPPSGVYNEQFF.

This clonotype has ten or more counts. This beta chain appears as a stray read in a library generated for alpha chains; its size is not informative. The genes are TRBV6-2 or TRBV6-3 and TRBJ2-7; 9 nucleotides align to TRBD2. The CDR3 totals 16 residues. With V trimmed by 0 bases and J by 3 bases, 6 bases remained unmatched. Germline CDR1 reads MNHEY; CDR2 reads SVGEGT. CDR3 DNA: TGTGCCAGCAGTTACTCTCCTAGCGGGACCAACTACGAGCAGTACTTC. It specifies CASSYSPSGTNYEQYF.

This clonotype has at least ten counts. This beta chain represents an off-target read in a library built for alpha chains; its size is of limited meaning. The J gene is TRBJ1-1, the V gene TRBV10-3, with a tentative D call TRBD1 (6 bases). The V and J ends lost 6 bases and 1 base respectively, with 12 bases between them. CDR1 is ENHRY and CDR2 is SYGVKD in the germline V gene. This CDR3 has 14 amino acids. CDR3 DNA: TGTGCCATCAGCAAACAGGGACCGAACACTGAAGCTTTCTTT. It codes for CAISKQGPNTEAFF.

This clonotype was picked up many times. The library was prepared for alpha chains; this beta chain is a stray read, so its frequency means little. The chain combines TRBV11-2 with TRBJ2-3; TRBD2 matches 11 bases. V gave up 3 bases and J gave up 6 bases; unmatched junction bases: 11. This CDR3 spans 17 amino acids. From germline, CDR1 is SGHAT and CDR2 FQNNGV. CDR3 loop: CASSLLAGGGSVDTQYF. In DNA, the CDR3 is TGTGCCAGCAGCTTGCTAGCGGGAGGTGGCTCGGTTGATACGCAGTATTTT.

This clonotype was picked up many times. In a library made to pick up alpha chains, this beta chain is a stray read with a size that means little. The gene calls are TRBV4-2 and TRBJ2-5; 10 bases align to TRBD2. The CDR3 extends over 16 amino acids. Germline CDR1 reads LGHNA; CDR2 reads YNFKEQ. Losses at the gene ends were 5 bases for V and 3 bases for J; bases not matched to a gene: 9. The CDR3 sequence: CASSKPTSGPKETQYF. Here the CDR3 DNA reads TGTGCCAGCAGCAAACCGACTAGCGGGCCTAAAGAGACCCAGTACTTC.

In the case of this clonotype: A library prepared for alpha chains yielded this beta chain as an off-target read; its size is of little meaning. The chain carries TRBV7-9 and TRBJ2-6, with D unclear. The length of the CDR3 is 14 residues. CDR1 is SEHNR and CDR2 is FQNEAQ in the germline V gene (reference sequence). The germline V and J ends were trimmed by 4 bases and 4 bases, with 8 bases remaining between them. The chain's CDR3 is CASSSDSGANVLTF. As DNA, the CDR3 is TGTGCCAGCAGCTCAGATTCCGGGGCCAACGTCCTGACTTTC. The variable domain in full, completed from reference TRBV7-9 and TRBJ2-6, reads DTGVSQNPRHKITKRGQNVTFRCDPISEHNRLYWYRQTLGQGPEFLTYFQNEAQLEKSRLLSDRFSAERPKGSFSTLEIQRTEQGDSAMYLCASSSDSGANVLTFGAGSRLTVL.

Relative to its sample, this clonotype is medium-sized. Because this beta chain is a stray read in a library intended to capture alpha chains, its abundance should not be given much weight. The chain carries TRBV6-6 and TRBJ2-1; 7 bases line up with TRBD1. This CDR3 is built from 12 residues. Per germline, CDR1 MNHNY and CDR2 SVGAGI (reference sequence). J was trimmed by 9 bases and V by 5 bases; bases with no gene match: 4. The CDR3 protein is CASSEQGTEQFF. The CDR3 nucleotides are TGTGCCAGCAGTGAACAGGGGACTGAGCAGTTCTTC.

At least ten counts were recorded for this clonotype. The library was designed around alpha chains, so this beta chain is a stray read whose abundance carries little weight. This sequence joins TRBV11-2 and TRBJ2-3, with D unclear. Trimming left V 1 base short and J 3 bases short, with 5 bases between. The germline gives CDR1 SGHAT, CDR2 FQNNGV. This CDR3 spans 13 amino acids. The CDR3 region has the DNA TGTGCCAGCAGCTTAGTGGAGACAGATACGCAGTATTTT. It specifies CASSLVETDTQYF.

This clonotype is classed as medium-sized. Since it is a stray read in a library aimed at alpha chains, this beta chain has a size that is not meaningful. The J gene is TRBJ1-5, the V gene TRBV28, with D uncertain. Trimming stripped 3 bases from V and 0 bases from J, with 9 bases between. The CDR3 is 15 residues long. From germline, CDR1 is MDHEN and CDR2 SYDVKM. The CDR3, as DNA: TGTGCCAGCAGTTTCCTTGGGCGTAGCAATCAGCCCCAGCATTTT. The encoded protein is CASSFLGRSNQPQHF.

This clonotype occurred many times. This beta chain was picked up by a library intended for alpha chains and is off target, so its count carries little meaning. The chain couples TRBV7-2 to TRBJ2-7, with TRBD1 matching over 8 bases. The CDR3 runs 13 residues. Germline V gene data show CDR1 as SGHTA and CDR2 as FQGNSA. V trimming: 2 bases; J trimming: 5 bases; junction bases outside the gene matches: 2. CDR3 DNA: TGTGCCAGCAGCTTACAGGGGGCCGACGAGCAGTACTTC. Its protein is CASSLQGADEQYF.

This clonotype is termed medium-sized. Within a library made for alpha chains, this beta chain is off target, and its count is uninformative. V usage is TRBV18 and J usage is TRBJ2-6; D may be TRBD1 or TRBD2 (5 bases each). The CDR3 extends over 18 amino acids. CDR1 is KGHSH, CDR2 LQKENI, per germline. V was pared by 3 bases and J by 2 bases, with 17 bases between. The CDR3 region is CASSPNGQLGAGANVLTF. The CDR3 nucleotides read TGTGCCAGCTCACCTAACGGACAACTCGGGGCTGGGGCCAACGTCCTGACTTTC.

The sample holds many counts of this clonotype. Since the library was made to target alpha chains, this beta chain is a stray read and its abundance is not meaningful. The rearrangement joins TRBV6-1 to TRBJ2-7; D uncertain. V lost 10 bases to trimming and J lost 0 bases, with 16 bases between them. There are 14 residues in the CDR3. Germline V gene lookup returns CDR1 MNHNS and CDR2 SASEGT. The CDR3 sequence is CATHRGAISYEQYF. CDR3 nucleotide sequence: TGTGCCACCCACCGCGGCGCGATCTCCTACGAGCAGTACTTC.

This clonotype was found many times. A library prepared for alpha chains yielded this beta chain as an off-target read; its size is of little meaning. This chain links TRBV12-3 or TRBV12-4 with TRBJ2-3; tentative D call: TRBD2 (6 bases). The CDR3 loop spans 16 amino acids. V lost 3 bases to trimming and J lost 7 bases, with 20 bases between them. The CDR3 here is CASSFLADSQIHTQYF. CDR3 bases: TGTGCCAGCAGTTTTTTAGCGGACTCCCAAATCCATACGCAGTATTTT.

This clonotype came up many times. This beta chain is a stray sequence in a library constructed for alpha chains; its clone size is not meaningful. The V call is TRBV11-1, the J call TRBJ2-7; no clear D gene. CDR1 is SGHAT, CDR2 FQDESV, per germline (reference sequence). Trimming stripped 1 base from V and 2 bases from J, with 9 bases between. The CDR3 extends over 14 amino acids. The CDR3 spells CASSLGLETYEQYF. CDR3 bases: TGTGCCAGCAGCTTAGGACTCGAAACCTACGAGCAGTACTTC.